The rows below give T cell receptor beta chains drawn from one sample of a study of a mutant IDH1 vaccine in newly diagnosed glioma. The assay was immunoSEQ multiplex PCR, and TCRdb's table has in-frame clones only and misses some. The table shows 68,000 or so clones, with approximately 88% occurring only once. Antigens of these TCRs are unknown. Sequences were derived from PBMCs, sampled from a glioma patient whose treatment included an IDH1 peptide vaccine. All receptors come from a man younger than 30 with glioma. Both conserved end residues are part of each CDR3. A D gene is named only where the DNA matches it firmly. Clone size is shown for a subset of rows, as once, few, many or a class of expanded clone.

clone_size,j_call,d_call,v_call,cdr3_aa,cdr3_nt
NA,TRBJ2-3,NA,TRBV5-4,CASSPGARGGSDTQYF,TGTGCCAGCAGCCCCGGGGCGCGGGGAGGATCAGATACGCAGTATTTT
NA,TRBJ2-1,TRBD1,TRBV2,CASSEGTGYNEQFF,TGTGCCAGCAGTGAGGGGACAGGTTACAATGAGCAGTTCTTC
NA,TRBJ1-6,NA,TRBV13,CASSLVRSPPLNLHF,TGTGCCAGCAGCTTAGTCCGAAGCCCTCCGTTGAACCTCCACTTT
few,TRBJ1-1,NA,TRBV2,CASGAPRDTKVSFF,TGTGCCAGCGGTGCCCCCCGGGACACCAAAGTGTCTTTCTTT
NA,TRBJ1-6,TRBD1,TRBV5-1,CASSPPTGTNSPLHF,TGCGCCAGCAGTCCTCCGACAGGGACAAATTCACCCCTCCACTTT
NA,TRBJ1-6,NA,TRBV19,CASISAQSSYNSPLHF,TGTGCCAGTATCTCCGCCCAGAGCTCCTATAATTCACCCCTCCACTTT
NA,TRBJ2-6,TRBD1,TRBV5-4,CASSSGQDSPSGANVLTF,TGTGCCAGCAGCTCAGGACAGGACTCGCCATCTGGGGCCAACGTCCTGACTTTC
NA,TRBJ1-4,TRBD1,TRBV27,CASSFAGTGNEKLFF,TGTGCCAGCAGTTTCGCCGGGACAGGAAATGAAAAACTGTTTTTT
NA,TRBJ2-7,NA,TRBV11-2,CASSLDRTISYEQYF,TGTGCCAGCAGCTTAGATCGGACAATCTCCTACGAGCAGTACTTC
NA,TRBJ2-2,NA,TRBV4-2,CASSGIGTGELFF,TGTGCCAGCAGCGGGATCGGTACCGGGGAGCTGTTTTTT
NA,TRBJ2-3,NA,TRBV18,CASSSGFWRDTQYF,TGTGCCAGCTCTTCTGGCTTCTGGCGGGATACGCAGTATTTT
NA,TRBJ2-1,NA,TRBV7-9,CASSGKGRTNYNEQFF,TGTGCCAGCAGCGGGAAGGGTAGGACTAATTACAATGAGCAGTTCTTC
once,TRBJ1-2,NA,TRBV4-1,CASSQEGRGQSNYGYTF,TGCGCCAGCAGCCAAGAAGGTAGAGGACAGTCTAACTATGGCTACACCTTC
NA,TRBJ1-3,TRBD1,TRBV4-3,CASSPDRGYGNTIYF,TGCGCCAGCAGCCCAGACAGGGGTTATGGAAACACCATATATTTT
NA,TRBJ2-4,NA,TRBV2,CASREGPTVEAKNIQYF,TGTGCCAGCAGGGAGGGGCCTACAGTGGAGGCCAAAAACATTCAGTACTTC